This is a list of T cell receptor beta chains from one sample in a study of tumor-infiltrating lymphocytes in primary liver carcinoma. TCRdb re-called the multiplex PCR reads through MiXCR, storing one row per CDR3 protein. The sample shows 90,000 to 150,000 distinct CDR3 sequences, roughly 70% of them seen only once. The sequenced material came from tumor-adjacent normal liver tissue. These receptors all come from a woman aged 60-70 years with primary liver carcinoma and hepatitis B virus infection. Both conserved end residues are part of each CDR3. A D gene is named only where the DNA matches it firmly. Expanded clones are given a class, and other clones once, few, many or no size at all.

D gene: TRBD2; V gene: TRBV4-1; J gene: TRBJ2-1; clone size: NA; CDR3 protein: CASSQDSASGLLAKQFF; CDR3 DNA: TGCGCCAGCAGTCAAGATAGCGCTAGCGGCCTCCTCGCTAAGCAGTTCTTC
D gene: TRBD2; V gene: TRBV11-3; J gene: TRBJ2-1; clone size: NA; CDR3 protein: CAIRPIAGALVEQFF; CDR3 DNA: TGTGCCATTAGACCTATAGCGGGGGCCCTCGTTGAGCAGTTCTTC
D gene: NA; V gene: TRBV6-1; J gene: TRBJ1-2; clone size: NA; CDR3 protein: CASSQIGHYGYTF; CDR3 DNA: TGTGCCAGCAGTCAGATAGGGCACTATGGCTACACCTTC
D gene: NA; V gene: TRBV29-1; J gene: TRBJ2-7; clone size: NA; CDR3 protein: CSVVRCYEQYF; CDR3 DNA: TGCAGCGTTGTGCGATGTTACGAGCAGTACTTC
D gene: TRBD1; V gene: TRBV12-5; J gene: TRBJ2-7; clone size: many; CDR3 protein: CASGLMGQGYEQYF; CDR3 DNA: TGTGCTAGTGGTTTGATGGGACAGGGGTACGAGCAGTACTTC
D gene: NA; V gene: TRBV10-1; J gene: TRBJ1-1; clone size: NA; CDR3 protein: CASSESKGGPPFF; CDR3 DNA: TGCGCCAGCAGTGAGTCTAAGGGAGGACCCCCTTTCTTT
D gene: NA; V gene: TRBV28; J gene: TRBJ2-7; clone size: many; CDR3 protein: CASSLSSGFSEQYF; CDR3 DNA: TGTGCCAGCAGTTTATCCTCGGGTTTCTCCGAGCAGTACTTC
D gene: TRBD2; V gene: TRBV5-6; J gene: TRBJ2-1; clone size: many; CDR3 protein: CASSLVGLAEVNEQFF; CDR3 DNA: TGTGCCAGCAGCTTGGTGGGGCTAGCGGAGGTTAATGAGCAGTTCTTC
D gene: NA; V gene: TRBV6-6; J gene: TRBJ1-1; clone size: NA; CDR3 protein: CASGLKSYQGRNTETFF; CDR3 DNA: TGTGCCAGCGGCCTTAAAAGTTATCAGGGGCGGAACACTGAAACTTTCTTT
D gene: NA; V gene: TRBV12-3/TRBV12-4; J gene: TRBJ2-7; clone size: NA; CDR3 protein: CASSLVIGYKQYF; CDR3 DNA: TGTGCCAGCAGTTTAGTTATAGGGTACAAGCAGTACTTC
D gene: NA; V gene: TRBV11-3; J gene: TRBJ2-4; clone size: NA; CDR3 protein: CASSLGTLIKNIQYF; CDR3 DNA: TGTGCCAGCAGCTTAGGGACGCTAATCAAAAACATTCAGTACTTC
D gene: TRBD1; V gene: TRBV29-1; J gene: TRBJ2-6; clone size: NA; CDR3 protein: CSAETGGVTWANVLTF; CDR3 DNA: TGCAGCGCCGAGACAGGGGGTGTAACTTGGGCCAACGTCCTGACTTTC
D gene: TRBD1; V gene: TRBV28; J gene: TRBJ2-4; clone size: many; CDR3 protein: CASSTGTGGNIQYF; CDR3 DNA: TGTGCCAGCAGTACCGGGACAGGGGGGAACATTCAGTACTTC
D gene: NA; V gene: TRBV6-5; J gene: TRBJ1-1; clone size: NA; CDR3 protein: CPSSYRGPTEAFF; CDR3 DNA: TGTCCCAGCAGTTACAGAGGGCCCACTGAAGCTTTCTTT
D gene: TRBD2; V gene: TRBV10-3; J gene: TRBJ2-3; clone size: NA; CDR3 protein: CAISVSSGIADTQYF; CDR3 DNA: TGTGCCATCAGTGTGTCTAGCGGGATCGCAGATACGCAGTATTTT
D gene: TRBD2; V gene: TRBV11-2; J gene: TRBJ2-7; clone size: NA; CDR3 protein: CTSTLESGSVSEQYF; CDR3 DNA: TGTACCAGCACCTTAGAGAGCGGGAGTGTGAGTGAGCAGTACTTC
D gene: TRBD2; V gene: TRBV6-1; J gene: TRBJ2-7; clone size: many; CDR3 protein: CASSDPPAGYYEQYF; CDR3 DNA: TGTGCCAGCAGTGATCCCCCAGCGGGGTACTACGAGCAGTACTTC